This T cell receptor beta chain stems from a study of cytomegalovirus exposure and HLA in healthy donors. The study, taken as a whole, reports: Later on, an analysis tied around 17,000 TCR beta sequences to HLA alleles at 0.05 false discovery rate.

Amplification used 60 Vbeta primers and 13 Jbeta primers. Clones were read by immunoSEQ multiplex PCR, and TCRdb kept only the in-frame ones, dropping some. This sample has 85,000 to 95,000 clones, with over 55% found just once. There are 15 residues in the CDR3. CDR1 is LNHDA and CDR2 is SQIVND in the germline V gene (reference sequence). The V end was cut by 3 bases, the J end by 1 base, with 10 bases between. Comments on this clone: The antigen is not known.

The specimen was PBMCs. The clonotype comes from a woman aged 25 to 39 in good health and CMV-seronegative. The J gene is TRBJ2-1, the V gene TRBV19; D may be TRBD1 (6 bases). CDR3 residues: CASSMQGGSYNEQFF. Here the CDR3 DNA reads TGTGCCAGTAGTATGCAAGGGGGTTCCTACAATGAGCAGTTCTTC. Filled out from reference TRBV19 and TRBJ2-1, the complete variable domain reads DGGITQSPKYLFRKEGQNVTLSCEQNLNHDAMYWYRQDPGQGLRLIYYSQIVNDFQKGDIAEGYSVSREKKESFPLTVTSAQKNPTAFYLCASSMQGGSYNEQFFGPGTRLTVL.